The 25 T cell receptor beta chains given below trace back to one sample, sequenced in a study of blood T cell repertoires in COVID-19. Produced via immunoSEQ multiplex PCR; TCRdb's table is partial and in-frame only. The top ten clones hold around 9.5% of a sample with over 300,000 clones, about nine tenths of them seen once. The sample comprised PBMCs or T cells enriched from blood (not recorded which). The receptor set was obtained from a woman in her thirties or forties who had recovered from COVID-19.

This chain links TRBV7-9 with TRBJ1-1, with TRBD1 as a possible D gene (5 bases). V lost 0 bases, J lost 0 bases, and 8 bases lay in between. CDR3 length: 15 residues. CDR1 and CDR2 from the germline V gene are SEHNR and FQNEAQ (reference sequence). CDR3 sequence reads: CASSLAEGLNTEAFF. The CDR3 region has the DNA TGTGCCAGCAGCTTAGCGGAGGGGCTGAACACTGAAGCTTTCTTT.

The CDR3 sequence: CASSSWTGGGSPLHF. The CDR3 DNA is TGTGCCAGCAGCTCGTGGACAGGGGGAGGTTCACCCCTCCACTTT. The rearrangement links TRBV5-8 to TRBJ1-6; 10 bases fit TRBD1. Per the germline V gene, CDR1 is SGHTS and CDR2 is YDEGEE. J lost 9 bases, V lost 3 bases, and 6 bases had no gene match. This CDR3 spans 15 amino acids.

This chain uses TRBV9 with TRBJ1-2; the D is unclear. The V and J ends lost 0 bases and 5 bases respectively, with 14 bases between them. Per germline, CDR1 SGDLS and CDR2 YYNGEE. The length of the CDR3 is 15 residues. CDR3 nucleotides: TGTGCCAGCAGCGTAGGAGGGAGGCCGCTTTATGGCTACACCTTC. Translation: CASSVGGRPLYGYTF.

V gene TRBV5-6 combines with J gene TRBJ2-1; D possibly corresponds to TRBD2 (6 bases). Germline CDR1 reads SGHDT; CDR2 reads YYEEEE. With 5 bases removed from V and 5 bases from J, the gap between germline ends came to 14 bases. The CDR3 is made up of 14 amino acids. CDR3 in amino acids: CASRGWGGDNEQFF. The CDR3, as DNA: TGTGCCAGCAGAGGCTGGGGCGGGGACAATGAGCAGTTCTTC.

The rearrangement links TRBV28 to TRBJ1-1, with a tentative D call TRBD1 (6 bases). CDR1 and CDR2 (germline): MDHEN, SYDVKM. Trimming removed 10 bases from V and 2 bases from J, with 20 bases in between. The CDR3 spans 15 residues. In DNA form, the CDR3 reads TGTGCCACTTCCTCGGGGGGGGGCCCCAACACTGAAGCTTTCTTT. It yields the protein CATSSGGGPNTEAFF. Drawing the rest from reference TRBV28 and TRBJ1-1, the complete variable domain is DVKVTQSSRYLVKRTGEKVFLECVQDMDHENMFWYRQDPGLGLRLIYFSYDVKMKEKGDIPEGYSVSREKKERFSLILESASTNQTSMYLCATSSGGGPNTEAFFGQGTRLTVV.

The chain employs TRBV5-1 and TRBJ2-1; 9 nucleotides align to TRBD2. The J segment lost 10 bases and the V segment lost 0 bases, leaving 8 bases of the junction unmatched. Germline lookup yields CDR1 SGHRS and CDR2 YFSETQ. The CDR3 is made up of 15 amino acids. This CDR3 is CASSLELAGWEEQFF. CDR3 nucleotide sequence: TGCGCCAGCAGCTTGGAACTAGCGGGCTGGGAGGAGCAGTTCTTC.

The CDR3 DNA sequence: TGTGCCAGCCTTGATTGGGGGGGTACCTACGAGCAGTACTTC. It translates to CASLDWGGTYEQYF. The chain couples TRBV28 to TRBJ2-7, with 7 bases matching TRBD2. Germline V gene lookup returns CDR1 MDHEN and CDR2 SYDVKM. The CDR3 covers 14 residues. V trimming: 8 bases; J trimming: 2 bases; junction bases outside the gene matches: 9.

The chain recombines TRBV24-1 with TRBJ2-1; D is perhaps TRBD1 (7 bases). Germline-derived CDR1 and CDR2 are KGHDR and SFDVKD. Deletions cut 10 bases from V and 5 bases from J, with 17 bases between. The CDR3 is 14 amino acids. DNA of the CDR3: TGTGCCACAGGGTGGGCAGGGGGGAACAATGAGCAGTTCTTC. Amino acid sequence: CATGWAGGNNEQFF.

The rearrangement links TRBV6-5 to TRBJ1-5; no clear D. Germline CDR1 MNHEY, CDR2 SVGAGI. Trimming removed 0 bases from V and 4 bases from J, with 10 bases in between. The CDR3 consists of 15 residues. For the CDR3, the DNA is TGTGCCAGCAGTTACTCCCCGACCGGGAATCAGCCCCAGCATTTT. Residues: CASSYSPTGNQPQHF.

This chain joins TRBV18 and TRBJ2-3; TRBD2 matches 14 bases. The CDR3 has 18 residues. V was pared by 3 bases and J by 3 bases, with 8 bases of the junction left unmatched. Germline V gene lookup returns CDR1 KGHSH and CDR2 LQKENI. The CDR3, as DNA: TGTGCCAGCTCACCGGGACTAGCGGGAGCTAGGGAGACAGATACGCAGTATTTT. Translation: CASSPGLAGARETDTQYF.

The chain has TRBV4-2 and TRBJ1-1, with 7 bases matching TRBD1. Germline CDR1 reads LGHNA; CDR2 reads YNFKEQ. J lost 1 base, V lost 3 bases, and 8 bases had no gene match. The CDR3 has 16 amino acids. CDR3 nucleotide sequence: TGTGCCAGCAGCCAGGGGCCGACAGGGAAGAACACTGAAGCTTTCTTT. Translated, it gives CASSQGPTGKNTEAFF.

This clone was seen only once. Additional DNA sequences in this sample encode the identical CDR3. J is TRBJ1-6 and V is TRBV7-9; 7 nucleotides agree with TRBD1. V shed 5 bases, J shed 7 bases, and the junction held 8 bases outside the gene matches. Germline loops: CDR1 SEHNR, CDR2 FQNEAQ (reference sequence). The CDR3 contains 15 residues. In DNA, the CDR3 is TGTGCCAGCAGCCCAAGACAGGGTCTAAATTCACCCCTCCACTTT. Translating it yields CASSPRQGLNSPLHF.

CDR3 region: CASRKAGELFF. CDR3 bases: TGTGCCAGCAGAAAAGCGGGGGAGCTGTTTTTT. The chain joins TRBV2 to TRBJ2-2; no clear D gene. The CDR3 covers 11 residues. V dropped 6 bases and J dropped 8 bases, with 7 bases sitting between them. CDR1 and CDR2 (germline): SNHLY, FYNNEI. Combining the CDR3 with reference TRBV2 and TRBJ2-2 gives the whole variable domain EPEVTQTPSHQVTQMGQEVILRCVPISNHLYFYWYRQILGQKVEFLVSFYNNEISEKSEIFDDQFSVERPDGSNFTLKIRSTKLEDSAMYFCASRKAGELFFGEGSRLTVL.

CDR3 region: CASSPAGTETQYF. The CDR3 DNA is TGCGCCAGCAGCCCAGCCGGGACTGAGACCCAGTACTTC. The chain is built from TRBV5-1 and TRBJ2-5; D is possibly TRBD2 (6 bases). The V gene lost 4 bases and the J gene lost 5 bases, with 12 bases spanning the gap. CDR3 length: 13 residues. Germline CDR1 SGHRS, CDR2 YFSETQ.

The DNA of the CDR3 is TGTGCCAGCAGCCCCCCGGGGGGCTATCAGCCCCAGCATTTT. Encoded protein: CASSPPGGYQPQHF. The chain recombines TRBV28 with TRBJ1-5; a possible D gene is TRBD1 (6 bases). Germline V gives CDR1 MDHEN, CDR2 SYDVKM. There are 14 residues in the CDR3. The ends were cut back, 6 bases at V and 5 bases at J, with 14 bases in the middle.

This chain links TRBV18 with TRBJ2-3, with 9 bases fitting TRBD1. The CDR3 has 15 residues. With 5 bases clipped from V and 1 base from J, the junction kept 4 bases outside the gene matches. The germline V gene encodes CDR1 KGHSH and CDR2 LQKENI. CDR3 loop: CASSSRTGGTDTQYF. In nucleotides, the CDR3 is TGTGCCAGCTCATCCCGGACAGGGGGCACAGATACGCAGTATTTT.

The chain couples TRBV4-3 to TRBJ1-4; D unclear. The CDR3 totals 15 residues. In germline, CDR1 is LGHNA, CDR2 YSLEER. V was clipped by 3 bases and J by 1 base, with 9 bases between them. In DNA form, the CDR3 reads TGCGCCAGCAGCCAGGGCCTCGGAACTAATGAAAAACTGTTTTTT. Protein sequence: CASSQGLGTNEKLFF.

This chain connects TRBV5-4 to TRBJ1-6; 8 bases are shared with TRBD1. With V trimmed by 0 bases and J by 7 bases, 6 bases remained unmatched. The CDR3 has 16 amino acids. Germline V lookup: CDR1 SGHNT, CDR2 YYREEE (reference sequence). The CDR3 DNA reads as TGTGCCAGCAGCTTGGACCCGACAGGGGTAAATTCACCCCTCCACTTT. The encoded protein is CASSLDPTGVNSPLHF.

The chain carries TRBV19 and TRBJ2-6; D remains ambiguous. With 1 base removed from V and 0 bases from J, the gap between germline ends came to 4 bases. The CDR3 has 15 residues. Germline V gene data show CDR1 as LNHDA and CDR2 as SQIVND (reference sequence). The CDR3 bases are TGTGCCAGTAGTATAGCGGTCTCTGGGGCCAACGTCCTGACTTTC. It yields the protein CASSIAVSGANVLTF.

This clone was picked up one time. The chain recombines TRBV24-1 with TRBJ1-2; TRBD1 aligns across 7 bases. The CDR3 has 16 amino acids. With V trimmed by 1 base and J by 5 bases, 9 bases remained unmatched. Germline V CDR1 and CDR2: KGHDR, SFDVKD. The CDR3 DNA sequence: TGTGCCACCAGTGATTTTTCGGGAAGGGGGCCATATGGCTACACCTTC. Translated, it gives CATSDFSGRGPYGYTF.

This chain connects TRBV6-5 to TRBJ2-1; possibly TRBD1 for D (5 bases). Trimming removed 0 bases from V and 5 bases from J, with 11 bases in between. CDR1 and CDR2 (germline): MNHEY, SVGAGI. This CDR3 is 15 amino acids long. The CDR3 DNA is TGTGCCAGCAGTTACTCGTGGCAGGGTAACAATGAGCAGTTCTTC. Amino acids: CASSYSWQGNNEQFF.

This clone has a single count. The rearrangement uses TRBV28 and TRBJ2-5, with D unclear. The V end was cut by 2 bases, the J end by 5 bases, with 15 bases between. Germline lookup yields CDR1 MDHEN and CDR2 SYDVKM. This CDR3 is built from 15 residues. CDR3 DNA: TGTGCCAGCAGTTTAGGGCCGCAGCCCGACGAGACCCAGTACTTC. Protein: CASSLGPQPDETQYF. Based on the CDR3 plus reference TRBV28 and TRBJ2-5, the full variable domain is DVKVTQSSRYLVKRTGEKVFLECVQDMDHENMFWYRQDPGLGLRLIYFSYDVKMKEKGDIPEGYSVSREKKERFSLILESASTNQTSMYLCASSLGPQPDETQYFGPGTRLLVL.

The rearrangement uses TRBV5-5 and TRBJ1-1, with 7 positions matching TRBD1. The germline CDR1 and CDR2 sequences are SGHKS and YYEKEE (reference sequence). CDR3 length equals 14 residues. Unmatched junction bases numbered 1, after V lost 1 base and J lost 1 base. The CDR3 bases are TGTGCCAGCAGCTTGCGACAGGGGAACACTGAAGCTTTCTTT. Its translation is CASSLRQGNTEAFF. The variable domain in full, with the rest retrieved from reference TRBV5-5 and TRBJ1-1, is DAGVTQSPTHLIKTRGQQVTLRCSPISGHKSVSWYQQVLGQGPQFIFQYYEKEERGRGNFPDRFSARQFPNYSSELNVNALLLGDSALYLCASSLRQGNTEAFFGQGTRLTVV.

The rearrangement links TRBV11-1 to TRBJ1-1, with D hard to call. Germline CDR1 SGHAT, CDR2 FQDESV (reference sequence). Trimming stripped 6 bases from V and 2 bases from J, with 7 bases between. The CDR3 runs 12 residues. This CDR3 is CASSQHNTEAFF. The CDR3 DNA sequence: TGTGCCAGCAGTCAACACAACACTGAAGCTTTCTTT.

This rearrangement joins TRBV7-9 to TRBJ1-2; D is possibly TRBD1 (5 bases). Germline assignment: CDR1 SEHNR and CDR2 FQNEAQ (reference sequence). The CDR3 runs to 15 residues. V lost 1 base, J lost 4 bases, and 13 bases lay in between. CDR3 residues: CASSLGVTVTYGYTF. CDR3 coding DNA: TGTGCCAGCAGCTTAGGGGTGACAGTGACCTATGGCTACACCTTC.